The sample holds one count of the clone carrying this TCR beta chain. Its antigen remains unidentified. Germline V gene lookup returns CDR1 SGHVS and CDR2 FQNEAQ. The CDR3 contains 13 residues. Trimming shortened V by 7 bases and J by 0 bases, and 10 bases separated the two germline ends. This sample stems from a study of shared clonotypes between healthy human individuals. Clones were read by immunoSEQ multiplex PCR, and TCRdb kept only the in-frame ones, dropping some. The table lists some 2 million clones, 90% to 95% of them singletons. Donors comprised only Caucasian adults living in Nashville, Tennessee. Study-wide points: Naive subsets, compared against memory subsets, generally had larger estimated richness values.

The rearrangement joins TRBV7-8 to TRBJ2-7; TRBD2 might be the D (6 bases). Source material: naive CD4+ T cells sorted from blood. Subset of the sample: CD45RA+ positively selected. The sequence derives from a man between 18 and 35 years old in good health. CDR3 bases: TGTGCCAGCACGGAGGGAAACTCCTACGAGCAGTACTTC. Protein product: CASTEGNSYEQYF.